The rows below give T cell receptor beta chains drawn from one sample of a study of glioma-infiltrating T cells. TCRdb redid the calling of the multiplex PCR reads with MiXCR, one entry per CDR3 protein. Among about 140,000 distinct CDR3 sequences listed, approximately 39% were seen once. Sequenced: glioma tissue, nonneoplastic brain tissue, or PBMCs (not recorded which). These receptors originate from a human donor with low-grade glioma or glioblastoma, undergoing nonglioma brain surgery, or in good health (not recorded which). The CDR3 runs from the conserved cysteine through the conserved F or W. Fields, in order: D gene, V gene, clone size, J gene, CDR3 DNA, CDR3 protein. D genes are given only for firm matches. Clone size is shown for a subset of rows, as once, few, many or a class of expanded clone.

>-|TRBV4-1|few|TRBJ2-2
TGCGCCAGCAGCCAAGTAAGCCTACCCGGGACCGGGGAGCTGTTTTTT
CASSQVSLPGTGELFF
>-|TRBV2|-|TRBJ2-2
TGTGCCAGCAGTGAGGGCCTTCGGGTCACCGGGGAGCTGTTTTTT
CASSEGLRVTGELFF
>TRBD1|TRBV6-5|once|TRBJ2-7
TGTGCCAGCAGTTACCCTGGACAGGGGGTATACGAGCAGTACTTC
CASSYPGQGVYEQYF
>TRBD2|TRBV6-1|-|TRBJ2-1
TGTGCCAGCAGTGGAGGTACTAGCGGGAGTCAGTTCTTC
CASSGGTSGSQFF
>-|TRBV12-5|few|TRBJ2-3
TGTGCTAGTGGTTTGGTCGACGGGAGCACAGATACGCAGTATTTT
CASGLVDGSTDTQYF
>-|TRBV7-2|-|TRBJ2-1
TGTGCCAGCAGCCTAGAGCTCGGCCATGAGCAGTTCTTC
CASSLELGHEQFF
>-|TRBV6-2/TRBV6-3|few|TRBJ2-1
TGTGCCAGCACCCGGGACGGCTCCTACAATGAGCAGTTCTTC
CASTRDGSYNEQFF
>-|TRBV6-1|few|TRBJ1-1
TGTGCCAGCAGGCCCAGGGCCGACACTGAAGCTTTCTTT
CASRPRADTEAFF
>TRBD1|TRBV29-1|-|TRBJ2-5
TGCAGCGTCGCGGGACAGGGGGTAGAGACCCAGTACTTC
CSVAGQGVETQYF
>-|TRBV20-1|-|TRBJ1-2
TGCAGTGCTTTTGGACGATCCTTC
CSAFGRSF
>-|TRBV4-2|-|TRBJ2-1
TGTGCCAGCAGCCAAGGTCCAGGAGATGAGCAGTTCTTC
CASSQGPGDEQFF
>TRBD2|TRBV7-7|-|TRBJ2-3
TGTGCCAGCAGCCACGGGACTAGTAGTCAGAAGAACACAGATACGCAGTATTTT
CASSHGTSSQKNTDTQYF
>-|TRBV27|-|TRBJ1-1
TGTGCCAGCAGTTTATCATGGGGAAAGAACACTGAAGCTTTCTTT
CASSLSWGKNTEAFF
>TRBD1|TRBV7-9|-|TRBJ1-1
TGTGCCAGCAGCTTATCAGGGGGCGGCACTGAAGCTTTCTTT
CASSLSGGGTEAFF
>-|TRBV27|many|TRBJ1-5
TGTGCCAGCAGTTCTTCAGGGATTTATAGCAATCAGCCCCAGCATTTT
CASSSSGIYSNQPQHF
>-|TRBV2|-|TRBJ1-6
TGTGCCAGCAGCGAAAGGGCAGGTTATAATTCACCCCTCCACTTT
CASSERAGYNSPLHF
>TRBD2|TRBV7-2|-|TRBJ2-1
TGTGCCAGCAGCCCTTATTGGAGGGAGGGCTCCTACAATGAGCAGTTCTTC
CASSPYWREGSYNEQFF